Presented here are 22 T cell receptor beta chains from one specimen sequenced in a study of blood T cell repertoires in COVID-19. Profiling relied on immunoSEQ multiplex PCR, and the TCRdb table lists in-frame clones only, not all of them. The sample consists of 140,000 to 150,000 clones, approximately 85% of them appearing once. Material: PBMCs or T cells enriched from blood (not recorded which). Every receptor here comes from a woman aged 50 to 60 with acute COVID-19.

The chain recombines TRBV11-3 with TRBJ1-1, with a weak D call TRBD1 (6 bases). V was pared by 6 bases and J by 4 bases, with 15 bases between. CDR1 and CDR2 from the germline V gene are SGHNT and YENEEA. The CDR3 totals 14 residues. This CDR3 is CASSQGGAGTEAFF. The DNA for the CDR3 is TGTGCCAGCAGTCAAGGGGGGGCTGGCACTGAAGCTTTCTTT.

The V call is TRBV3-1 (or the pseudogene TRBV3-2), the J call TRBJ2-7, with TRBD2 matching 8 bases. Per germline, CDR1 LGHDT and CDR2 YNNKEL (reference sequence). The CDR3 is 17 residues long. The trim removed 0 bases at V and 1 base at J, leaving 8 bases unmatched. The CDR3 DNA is TGTGCCAGCAGCCAAGATATAGGAACTAGCGGATCCTACGAGCAGTACTTC. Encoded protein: CASSQDIGTSGSYEQYF.

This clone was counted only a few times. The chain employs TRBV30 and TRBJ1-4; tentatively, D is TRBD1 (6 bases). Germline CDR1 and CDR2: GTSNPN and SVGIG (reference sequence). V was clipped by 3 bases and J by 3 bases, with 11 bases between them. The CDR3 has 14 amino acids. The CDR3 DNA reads TGTGCCTGGAGGCAGGGGTGGGCTAATGAAAAACTGTTTTTT. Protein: CAWRQGWANEKLFF.

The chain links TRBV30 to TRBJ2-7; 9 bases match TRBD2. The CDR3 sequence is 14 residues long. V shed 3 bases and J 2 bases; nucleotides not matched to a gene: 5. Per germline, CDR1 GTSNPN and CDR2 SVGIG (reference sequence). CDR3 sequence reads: CAWRDAGGPYEQYF. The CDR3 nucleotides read TGTGCCTGGAGAGACGCGGGAGGGCCCTACGAGCAGTACTTC.

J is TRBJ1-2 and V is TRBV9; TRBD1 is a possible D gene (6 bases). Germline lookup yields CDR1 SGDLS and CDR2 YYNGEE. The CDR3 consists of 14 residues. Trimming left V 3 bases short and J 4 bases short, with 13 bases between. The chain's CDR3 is CASSGGQVGYGYTF. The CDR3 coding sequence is TGTGCCAGCAGCGGGGGGCAGGTGGGCTATGGCTACACCTTC.

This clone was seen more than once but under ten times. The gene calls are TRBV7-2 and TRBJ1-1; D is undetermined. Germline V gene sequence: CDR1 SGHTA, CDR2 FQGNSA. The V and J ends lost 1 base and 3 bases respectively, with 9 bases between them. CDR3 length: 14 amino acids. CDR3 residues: CASSLVWTDTEAFF. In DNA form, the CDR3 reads TGTGCCAGCAGCTTAGTGTGGACTGACACTGAAGCTTTCTTT.

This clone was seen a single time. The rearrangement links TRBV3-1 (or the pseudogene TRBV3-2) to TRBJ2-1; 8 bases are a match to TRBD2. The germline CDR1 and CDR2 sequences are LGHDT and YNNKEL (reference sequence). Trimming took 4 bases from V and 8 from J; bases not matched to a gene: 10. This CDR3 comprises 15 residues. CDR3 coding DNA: TGTGCCAGCAGCCCTCTGGGACTAGTCAGGGATGAGCAGTTCTTC. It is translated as CASSPLGLVRDEQFF.

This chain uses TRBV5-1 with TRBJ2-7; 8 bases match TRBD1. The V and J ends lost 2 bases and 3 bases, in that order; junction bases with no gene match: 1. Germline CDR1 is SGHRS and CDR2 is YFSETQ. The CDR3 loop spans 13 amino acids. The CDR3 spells CASSFDRGYEQYF. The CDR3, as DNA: TGCGCCAGCAGCTTTGACAGGGGCTACGAGCAGTACTTC.

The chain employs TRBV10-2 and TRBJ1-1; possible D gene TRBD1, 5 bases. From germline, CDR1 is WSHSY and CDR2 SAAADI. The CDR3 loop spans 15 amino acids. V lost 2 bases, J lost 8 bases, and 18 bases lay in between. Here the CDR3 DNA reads TGCGCCAGCAGTGAGCCTAGGGGAGGGAAATACGAAGCTTTCTTT. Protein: CASSEPRGGKYEAFF.

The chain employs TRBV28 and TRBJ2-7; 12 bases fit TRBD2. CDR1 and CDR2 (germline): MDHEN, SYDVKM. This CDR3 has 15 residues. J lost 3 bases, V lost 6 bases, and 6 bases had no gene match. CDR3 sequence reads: CASRRLAGASYEQYF. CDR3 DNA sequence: TGTGCCAGCAGGCGACTAGCGGGAGCCAGCTACGAGCAGTACTTC.

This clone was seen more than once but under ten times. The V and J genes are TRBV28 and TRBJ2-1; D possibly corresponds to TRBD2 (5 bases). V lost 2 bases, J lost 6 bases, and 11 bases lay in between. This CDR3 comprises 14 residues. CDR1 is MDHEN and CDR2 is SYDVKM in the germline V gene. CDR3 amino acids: CASSLGGLGNEQFF. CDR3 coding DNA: TGTGCCAGCAGTTTAGGAGGTTTGGGCAATGAGCAGTTCTTC.

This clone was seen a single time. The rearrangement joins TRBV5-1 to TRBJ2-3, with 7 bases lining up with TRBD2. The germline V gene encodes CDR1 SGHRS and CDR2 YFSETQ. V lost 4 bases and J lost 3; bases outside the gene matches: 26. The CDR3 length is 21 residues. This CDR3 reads CASSPSMGGAGFVGGTDTQYF. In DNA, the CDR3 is TGCGCCAGCAGCCCTAGCATGGGAGGAGCGGGATTCGTGGGGGGAACAGATACGCAGTATTTT.

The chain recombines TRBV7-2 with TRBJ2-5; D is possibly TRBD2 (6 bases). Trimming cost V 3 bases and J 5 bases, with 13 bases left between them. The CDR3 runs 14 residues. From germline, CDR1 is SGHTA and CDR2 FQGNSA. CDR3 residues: CASSFGPSGETQYF. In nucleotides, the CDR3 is TGTGCCAGCAGCTTTGGACCCAGCGGGGAGACCCAGTACTTC.

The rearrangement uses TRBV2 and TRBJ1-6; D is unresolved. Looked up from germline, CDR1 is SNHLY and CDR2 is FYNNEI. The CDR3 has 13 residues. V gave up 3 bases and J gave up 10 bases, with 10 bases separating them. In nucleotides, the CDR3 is TGTGCCAGCAGTGATAGTAACTACTCACCCCTCCACTTT. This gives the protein CASSDSNYSPLHF.

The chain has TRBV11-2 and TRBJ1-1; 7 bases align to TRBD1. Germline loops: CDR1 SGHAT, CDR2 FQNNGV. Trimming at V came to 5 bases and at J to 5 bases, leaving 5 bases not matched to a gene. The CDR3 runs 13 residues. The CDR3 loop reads CASSLSRGTEAFF. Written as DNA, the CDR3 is TGTGCCAGCAGCCTCAGCAGGGGGACTGAAGCTTTCTTT.

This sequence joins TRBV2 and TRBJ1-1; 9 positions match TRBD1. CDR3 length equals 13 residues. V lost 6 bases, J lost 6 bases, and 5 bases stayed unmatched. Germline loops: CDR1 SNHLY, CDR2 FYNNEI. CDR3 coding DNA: TGTGCCAGCAGGGGACAGGGCTCCCCTGAAGCTTTCTTT. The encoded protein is CASRGQGSPEAFF.

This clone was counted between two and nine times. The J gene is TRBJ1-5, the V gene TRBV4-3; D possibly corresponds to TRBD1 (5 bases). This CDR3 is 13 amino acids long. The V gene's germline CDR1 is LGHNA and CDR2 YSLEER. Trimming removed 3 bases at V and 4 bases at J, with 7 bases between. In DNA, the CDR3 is TGCGCCAGCAGCCAGAACAGGAATCAGCCCCAGCATTTT. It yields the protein CASSQNRNQPQHF.

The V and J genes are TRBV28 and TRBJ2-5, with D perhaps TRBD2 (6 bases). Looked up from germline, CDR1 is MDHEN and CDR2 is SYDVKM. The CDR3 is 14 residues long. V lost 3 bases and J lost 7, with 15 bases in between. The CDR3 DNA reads TGTGCCAGCAGTTTGGCGGGGATACCCGGGACCCAGTACTTC. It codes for CASSLAGIPGTQYF.

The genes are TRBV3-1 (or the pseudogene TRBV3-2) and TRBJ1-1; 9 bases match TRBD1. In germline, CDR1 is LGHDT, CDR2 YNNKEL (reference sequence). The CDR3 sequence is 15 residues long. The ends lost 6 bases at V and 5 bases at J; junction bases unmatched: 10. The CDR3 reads CASRRGTGIETEAFF. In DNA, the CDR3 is TGTGCCAGCAGACGGGGGACAGGGATAGAAACTGAAGCTTTCTTT.

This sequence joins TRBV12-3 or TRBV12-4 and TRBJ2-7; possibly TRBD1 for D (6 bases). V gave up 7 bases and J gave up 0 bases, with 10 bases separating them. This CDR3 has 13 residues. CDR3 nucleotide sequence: TGTGCCAGCACCCGGGACACCTCCTACGAGCAGTACTTC. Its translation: CASTRDTSYEQYF.

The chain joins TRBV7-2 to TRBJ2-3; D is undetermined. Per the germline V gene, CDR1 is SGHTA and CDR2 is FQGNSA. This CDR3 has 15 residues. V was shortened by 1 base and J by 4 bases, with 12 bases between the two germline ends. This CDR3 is CASSLGSRSADTQYF. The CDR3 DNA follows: TGTGCCAGCAGCTTAGGATCCCGTTCGGCAGATACGCAGTATTTT.

The CDR3 sequence is CASSLYSGNEQYF. CDR3 DNA: TGTGCCAGCAGTTTATACTCCGGGAACGAGCAGTACTTC. This rearrangement joins TRBV27 to TRBJ2-7; weak D call: TRBD2 (5 bases). Between the trimmed V and J ends, which lost 1 base and 5 bases, there was a span of 9 bases. CDR1 MNHEY and CDR2 SMNVEV come from the germline V gene (reference sequence). The CDR3 extends over 13 amino acids.